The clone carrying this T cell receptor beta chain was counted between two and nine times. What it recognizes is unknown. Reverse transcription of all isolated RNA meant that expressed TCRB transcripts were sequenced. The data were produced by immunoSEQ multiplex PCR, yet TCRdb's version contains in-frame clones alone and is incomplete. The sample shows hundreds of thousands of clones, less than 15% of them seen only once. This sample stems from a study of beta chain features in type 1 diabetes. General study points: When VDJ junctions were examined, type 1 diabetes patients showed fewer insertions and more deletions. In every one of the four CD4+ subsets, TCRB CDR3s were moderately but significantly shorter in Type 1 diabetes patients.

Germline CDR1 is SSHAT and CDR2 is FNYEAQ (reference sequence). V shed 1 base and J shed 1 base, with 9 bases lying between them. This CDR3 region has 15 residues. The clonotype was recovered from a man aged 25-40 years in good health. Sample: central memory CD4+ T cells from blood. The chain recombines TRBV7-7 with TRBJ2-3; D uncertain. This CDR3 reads CASSLGNSGTDTQYF. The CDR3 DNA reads TGTGCCAGCAGCTTAGGGAACTCAGGCACAGATACGCAGTATTTT.